The 17 T cell receptor beta chains reported below all come from one sample, sequenced in a study of cytomegalovirus exposure and HLA in healthy donors. The PCR used 60 Vbeta and 13 Jbeta primers. Sequenced by immunoSEQ multiplex PCR; TCRdb stores in-frame clones only, minus some. Among some 160,000 clones listed, around 76% were seen once. The sequencing input was PBMCs. These receptors were obtained from a man aged 40-55 years in good health and CMV-seronegative.

The chain joins TRBV7-2 to TRBJ2-5; D might be TRBD2 (6 bases). Germline V lookup: CDR1 SGHTA, CDR2 FQGNSA. Between the trimmed V and J ends, which lost 5 bases and 5 bases, there was a span of 21 bases. The CDR3 is 16 residues long. CDR3 DNA sequence: TGTGCCAGCAGCCTCACCCGCCCCCAAGGAGGGGAGACCCAGTACTTC. As protein: CASSLTRPQGGETQYF.

This rearrangement joins TRBV6-1 to TRBJ2-7, with 8 bases fitting TRBD2. CDR3 length equals 12 residues. With V trimmed by 7 bases and J by 6 bases, 5 bases remained unmatched. Looked up from germline, CDR1 is MNHNS and CDR2 is SASEGT. CDR3 bases: TGTGCCAGCACCTTTAGCGGGACCGAGCAGTACGTC. Its translation: CASTFSGTEQYV.

This clone has a single count. The CDR3 bases are TGCGCCAGCTGCCCAGCGGGGGCGGTCTACGAGCAGTACTTC. The encoded protein is CASCPAGAVYEQYF. V usage is TRBV5-1 and J usage is TRBJ2-7; 8 nucleotides match TRBD2. J lost 3 bases, V lost 7 bases, and 9 bases had no gene match. CDR1 and CDR2 (germline): SGHRS, YFSETQ. The CDR3 extends over 14 amino acids. The full variable domain, rest sourced from reference TRBV5-1 and TRBJ2-7, is KAGVTQTPRYLIKTRGQQVTLSCSPISGHRSVSWYQQTPGQGLQFLFEYFSETQRNKGNFPGRFSGRQFSNSRSEMNVSTLELGDSALYLCASCPAGAVYEQYFGPGTRLTVT.

This clone was detected a few times. The chain employs TRBV5-4 and TRBJ2-1; tentatively, D is TRBD2 (6 bases). The CDR3 covers 14 residues. CDR1 is SGHNT, CDR2 YYREEE, per germline (reference sequence). Trimming removed 0 bases at V and 8 bases at J, with 12 bases between. CDR3 amino acids: CASSLVGGRDEQFF. As DNA, the CDR3 is TGTGCCAGCAGCTTGGTGGGAGGACGAGATGAGCAGTTCTTC.

As concerns this clone: Germline and junction disagree at one end, which may indicate a read error. The V and J genes are TRBV7-9 and TRBJ2-2, with 8 nucleotides matching TRBD1. This CDR3 is built from 17 residues. Germline V gene data show CDR1 as SEHNR and CDR2 as FQNEAQ (reference sequence). CDR3 coding DNA: TGTTCCAGCAGCCACCAACGAGGACAGGGGAACACCGGGGAGCTGTTTTTT. Translating it yields CSSSHQRGQGNTGELFF.

This clone has just a few counts. This sequence joins TRBV9 and TRBJ2-3; D perhaps matches TRBD2 (5 bases). V was clipped by 2 bases and J by 4 bases, with 17 bases between them. Germline loops: CDR1 SGDLS, CDR2 YYNGEE. CDR3 size: 16 residues. CDR3 DNA: TGTGCCAGCAGCGTTCGTGAGGGATCAAGCGCAGATACGCAGTATTTT. Translating gives CASSVREGSSADTQYF.

The rearrangement uses TRBV6-5 and TRBJ1-1; D is undetermined. Trimming cost V 6 bases and J 8 bases, with 16 bases left between them. Germline V lookup: CDR1 MNHEY, CDR2 SVGAGI. CDR3 size: 13 residues. DNA of the CDR3: TGTGCCAGCAGGGCCGATGGAACGAGGGAAGCTTTCTTT. Translating gives CASRADGTREAFF.

The CDR3 spells CASSLGADQPQHF. The CDR3 region has the DNA TGTGCCAGCAGCTTAGGAGCCGATCAGCCCCAGCATTTT. The rearrangement joins TRBV7-9 to TRBJ1-5; no reliable D call. The CDR3 is 13 residues long. Trimming took 1 base from V and 5 from J, leaving 6 bases between them. Germline loops: CDR1 SEHNR, CDR2 FQNEAQ (reference sequence).

The CDR3 sequence is CASSHRASTDTQYF. DNA for the CDR3: TGCGCCAGCAGTCACAGGGCTAGCACAGATACGCAGTATTTT. This rearrangement joins TRBV23-1 to TRBJ2-3, with D perhaps matching TRBD1 (5 bases). TRBV23-1 is an open reading frame, and its role is uncertain. The CDR3 consists of 14 residues. Deletions cut 3 bases from V and 0 bases from J, with 7 bases between.

V and J are TRBV27 and TRBJ2-6, with TRBD1 matching 9 bases. Germline-derived CDR1 and CDR2 are MNHEY and SMNVEV (reference sequence). V shed 2 bases and J 1 base; nucleotides not matched to a gene: 3. CDR3 length: 17 residues. The CDR3 reads CASSLLQGASGANVLTF. As DNA, the CDR3 is TGTGCCAGCAGTTTACTACAGGGGGCTTCTGGGGCCAACGTCCTGACTTTC.

Only a few counts were recorded for this clone. The CDR3 region is CASSTRDQETQYF. The CDR3 DNA is TGTGCCAGCAGCACCAGGGACCAAGAGACCCAGTACTTC. The chain combines TRBV7-9 with TRBJ2-5; tentatively, D is TRBD1 (5 bases). CDR1 and CDR2 (germline): SEHNR, FQNEAQ (reference sequence). The V end lost 5 bases, the J end lost 0 bases, and 7 bases lay between the germline ends. CDR3 length: 13 amino acids.

The CDR3 nucleotides are TGTGCCAGCTCACCGGTTCGGACAGGGGGACCTAAGGCTTTCTTT. Residues: CASSPVRTGGPKAFF. The rearrangement joins TRBV18 to TRBJ1-1; 10 nucleotides match TRBD1. In germline, CDR1 is KGHSH, CDR2 LQKENI. V shed 3 bases and J 11 bases; nucleotides not matched to a gene: 12. The CDR3 length is 15 residues. Full variable domain (missing parts from reference TRBV18 and TRBJ1-1): NAGVMQNPRHLVRRRGQEARLRCSPMKGHSHVYWYRQLPEEGLKFMVYLQKENIIDESGMPKERFSAEFPKEGPSILRIQQVVRGDSAAYFCASSPVRTGGPKAFFGQGTRLTVV.

This clone was detected only a few times. The junction departs from the called germline gene at one end, perhaps through a read error. This chain connects TRBV7-2 to TRBJ2-4; D possibly corresponds to TRBD2 (6 bases). Germline-derived CDR1 and CDR2 are SGHTA and FQGNSA. The CDR3 loop spans 14 amino acids. CDR3 bases: TGTGCCAGCAGTTCTGAATGGGGGGAAAACAGTCAGTACTTC. Amino acid sequence: CASSSEWGENSQYF.

This clone is a singleton in its sample. V usage is TRBV18 and J usage is TRBJ1-4, with 7 bases lining up with TRBD1. The CDR3 has 15 amino acids. The junction had 7 bases not matched to a gene; V was cut back by 3 bases and J by 6 bases. Germline-derived CDR1 and CDR2 are KGHSH and LQKENI. CDR3 in DNA: TGTGCCAGCTCACCGGTGGGGCAGGGGGATGAAAAACTGTTTTTT. Translated, it gives CASSPVGQGDEKLFF.

DNA of the CDR3: TGTGCCAGCAGCTTAGGAAGGGGGATGGACGAGACCCAGTACTTC. Amino acid sequence: CASSLGRGMDETQYF. The V call is TRBV7-2, the J call TRBJ2-5; a possible D gene is TRBD1 (6 bases). Trimming stripped 1 base from V and 5 bases from J, with 14 bases between. Germline CDR1 is SGHTA and CDR2 is FQGNSA. The CDR3 has 15 residues.

Only one count was recorded for this clone. This rearrangement joins TRBV5-6 to TRBJ2-3; 9 bases are a match to TRBD2. After removal of 1 base from V and 4 bases from J, the junction contained 7 bases not matched to a gene. This CDR3 spans 16 amino acids. Germline CDR1 SGHDT, CDR2 YYEEEE. The CDR3, as DNA: TGTGCCAGCAGCTTGTATAATAGCGGGAGATCAGATACGCAGTATTTT. Encoded protein: CASSLYNSGRSDTQYF.

This clone was found a few times. The V gene is TRBV10-3, the J gene TRBJ2-7, with a tentative D call TRBD1 (5 bases). Germline V gene sequence: CDR1 ENHRY, CDR2 SYGVKD. This CDR3 spans 14 amino acids. The germline V and J ends were trimmed by 10 bases and 2 bases, with 18 bases remaining between them. CDR3 DNA sequence: TGTGCCACTCAGTGGGGCCCTCGAACCTACGAGCAGTACGTC. Protein sequence: CATQWGPRTYEQYV.